The 18 T cell receptor beta chains reported below all come from one sample, sequenced in a study of control samples from healthy donors and cancer patients. TCRdb's table, derived via immunoSEQ multiplex PCR, lists solely in-frame clones and lacks some. The sample records some 140,000 clones, over 90% being singletons. The sample comprised PBMCs. These receptors originate from a man in his sixties with colorectal cancer.

CDR3 nucleotides: TGTGCCAGCAGCCGGGAAGGGGGGAGGGGCTACGAGCAGTACTTC. Translated: CASSREGGRGYEQYF. The chain couples TRBV5-6 to TRBJ2-7; a weak D match, TRBD2 (7 bases). CDR3 length: 15 residues. Germline lookup yields CDR1 SGHDT and CDR2 YYEEEE. V was shortened by 4 bases and J by 3 bases, with 17 bases between the two germline ends.

On this clone: Other DNA sequences of this sample code for an identical CDR3. This chain uses TRBV19 with TRBJ2-2; D is uncertain. The CDR3 is 14 residues long. The V gene's germline CDR1 is LNHDA and CDR2 SQIVND (reference sequence). Trimming shortened V by 6 bases and J by 5 bases, and 13 bases separated the two germline ends. DNA of the CDR3: TGTGCCAGTAGCACCAAAAGATATACCGGGGAGCTGTTTTTT. Translating it yields CASSTKRYTGELFF. The whole variable domain, filled in from reference TRBV19 and TRBJ2-2, reads DGGITQSPKYLFRKEGQNVTLSCEQNLNHDAMYWYRQDPGQGLRLIYYSQIVNDFQKGDIAEGYSVSREKKESFPLTVTSAQKNPTAFYLCASSTKRYTGELFFGEGSRLTVL.

CDR3 coding DNA: TGTGCCAGTAGTGTCGGGAGGGGGGACTATCAGCCCCAGCATTTT. Protein: CASSVGRGDYQPQHF. The chain links TRBV19 to TRBJ1-5; tentative D call: TRBD1 (6 bases). CDR3 length: 15 amino acids. Trimming took off 5 bases at V and 5 bases at J, with 16 bases between the two ends. Germline V gene sequence: CDR1 LNHDA, CDR2 SQIVND (reference sequence).

The rearrangement joins TRBV11-2 to TRBJ1-2; TRBD1 aligns across 11 bases. This CDR3 has 13 amino acids. V was pared by 5 bases and J by 12 bases, with 8 bases of the junction left unmatched. CDR1 and CDR2 (germline): SGHAT, FQNNGV. CDR3 in amino acids: CASSPRDRGWHTF. Written as DNA, the CDR3 is TGTGCCAGCAGCCCCCGGGACAGGGGGTGGCACACCTTC.

The V gene is TRBV11-3, the J gene TRBJ2-3; D is uncertain. This CDR3 is 13 amino acids long. Trimming removed 5 bases from V and 0 bases from J, with 6 bases in between. The germline gives CDR1 SGHNT, CDR2 YENEEA. CDR3 amino acids: CASSLLSTDTQYF. The CDR3, as DNA: TGTGCCAGCAGCCTACTTAGCACAGATACGCAGTATTTT.

This chain connects TRBV19 to TRBJ2-3, with 8 bases fitting TRBD2. The length of the CDR3 is 15 residues. J lost 2 bases, V lost 3 bases, and 4 bases had no gene match. The V gene's germline CDR1 is LNHDA and CDR2 SQIVND (reference sequence). The CDR3 sequence is CASSMLAGYTDTQYF. CDR3 in DNA: TGTGCCAGTAGTATGTTAGCGGGGTACACAGATACGCAGTATTTT.

The chain recombines TRBV12-3 or TRBV12-4 with TRBJ2-7; D might be TRBD1 (6 bases). The V and J ends lost 5 bases and 3 bases respectively, with 11 bases between them. The CDR3 consists of 13 residues. The CDR3 spells CASSLGQVYEQYF. DNA of the CDR3: TGTGCCAGCAGTCTGGGACAAGTCTACGAGCAGTACTTC.

The J gene is TRBJ2-3, the V gene TRBV24-1; D gene unclear. Germline V gene data show CDR1 as KGHDR and CDR2 as SFDVKD. There are 17 residues in the CDR3. V was pared by 2 bases and J by 1 base, with 15 bases between. CDR3 residues: CATSDSRSPTRTDTQYF. The DNA for the CDR3 is TGTGCCACCAGTGATTCCCGATCCCCAACACGCACAGATACGCAGTATTTT.

The chain couples TRBV12-2 to TRBJ2-7. TRBV12-2 is listed as a pseudogene. The CDR3 contains 14 residues. The CDR3 DNA follows: TGTGCAAGTCGCTTAGGGACGGCGGCCTACGAGCAGTACTTC. Protein product: CASRLGTAAYEQYF.

The chain joins TRBV28 to TRBJ2-7, with D perhaps matching TRBD1 (6 bases). V was shortened by 6 bases and J by 0 bases, with 12 bases between the two germline ends. CDR1 MDHEN and CDR2 SYDVKM come from the germline V gene. The length of the CDR3 is 14 residues. CDR3 in amino acids: CASRSGTFSYEQYF. CDR3 nucleotides: TGTGCCAGCAGGTCCGGGACATTCTCCTACGAGCAGTACTTC.

The chain recombines TRBV9 with TRBJ1-3, with D perhaps TRBD1 (6 bases). The CDR3 covers 14 residues. V was shortened by 3 bases and J by 2 bases, with 9 bases between the two germline ends. The germline V gene encodes CDR1 SGDLS and CDR2 YYNGEE. The CDR3 nucleotides are TGTGCCAGCAGCGGAGGACAGCCTGGAAACACCATATATTTT. This sequence encodes CASSGGQPGNTIYF.

V usage is TRBV25-1 and J usage is TRBJ1-1; D uncertain. The CDR3 loop spans 11 amino acids. V lost 10 bases and J lost 0, with 6 bases in between. Germline-derived CDR1 and CDR2 are MGHDK and SYGVNS. The CDR3 is CATLMNTEAFF. The CDR3 bases are TGTGCCACCCTTATGAACACTGAAGCTTTCTTT.

The chain has TRBV24-1 and TRBJ1-4; D is unresolved. V shed 4 bases and J shed 8 bases, with 16 bases lying between them. The germline V gene has CDR1 KGHDR and CDR2 SFDVKD. CDR3 length equals 15 residues. DNA for the CDR3: TGTGCCACCAGTGACCCGGCCGAGGTTGGAGAAAAACTGTTTTTT. Translated: CATSDPAEVGEKLFF.

J is TRBJ2-5 and V is TRBV11-2, with 7 bases matching TRBD1. CDR3 length equals 14 residues. V was pared by 5 bases and J by 1 base, with 4 bases of the junction left unmatched. Looked up from germline, CDR1 is SGHAT and CDR2 is FQNNGV. The CDR3 sequence: CASSRQGSQETQYF. In nucleotides, the CDR3 is TGTGCCAGCAGCCGACAGGGTTCCCAAGAGACCCAGTACTTC. Complete variable domain (other parts from reference TRBV11-2 and TRBJ2-5): EAGVAQSPRYKIIEKRQSVAFWCNPISGHATLYWYQQILGQGPKLLIQFQNNGVVDDSQLPKDRFSAERLKGVDSTLKIQPAKLEDSAVYLCASSRQGSQETQYFGPGTRLLVL.

The CDR3 sequence: CASSSGSQGFNEKLFF. CDR3 bases: TGTGCCAGCAGTTCGGGATCACAGGGATTTAATGAAAAACTGTTTTTT. V is TRBV27 and J is TRBJ1-4; D is perhaps TRBD1 (6 bases). Germline assignment: CDR1 MNHEY and CDR2 SMNVEV (reference sequence). Trimming removed 4 bases from V and 4 bases from J, with 16 bases in between. The CDR3 contains 16 residues. Supplemented by reference TRBV27 and TRBJ1-4, the full variable domain reads EAQVTQNPRYLITVTGKKLTVTCSQNMNHEYMSWYRQDPGLGLRQIYYSMNVEVTDKGDVPEGYKVSRKEKRNFPLILESPSPNQTSLYFCASSSGSQGFNEKLFFGSGTQLSVL.

The genes are TRBV3-1 (or the pseudogene TRBV3-2) and TRBJ1-2; no firm D call. The CDR3 consists of 13 residues. Trimming pared 0 bases from V and 4 bases from J, leaving 6 bases between. Germline CDR1 reads LGHDT; CDR2 reads YNNKEL (reference sequence). The CDR3 loop is CASSQDSGYGYTF. The CDR3 coding sequence is TGTGCCAGCAGCCAAGATTCGGGCTATGGCTACACCTTC.

This clone appeared a single time. The CDR3 DNA reads as TGTGCCAGCTGTACATCGGCTGGAAACACCATATATTTT. It codes for CASCTSAGNTIYF. This rearrangement joins TRBV2 to TRBJ1-3; D not certain. The length of the CDR3 is 13 residues. Germline V gene data show CDR1 as SNHLY and CDR2 as FYNNEI. Trimming took off 8 bases at V and 2 bases at J, with 10 bases between the two ends.

CDR3 nucleotide sequence: TGTGCCAGCAGTTATCGCTTTTACCTTACAGGGAATTCTGGAAACACCATATATTTT. It translates to CASSYRFYLTGNSGNTIYF. This chain joins TRBV6-2 or TRBV6-3 and TRBJ1-3, with D perhaps matching TRBD1 (6 bases). V was clipped by 3 bases and J by 1 base, with 22 bases between them. The V gene's germline CDR1 is MNHEY and CDR2 SVGEGT. The CDR3 is made up of 19 amino acids.